The 6 T cell receptor beta chains in this list originate from one sample, sequenced in a study of blood T cell repertoires in COVID-19. TCRdb keeps only in-frame clones here, not all; method: immunoSEQ multiplex PCR. Of roughly 260,000 clones detected, roughly 86% appear once; the ten largest clones hold under 3%. Sequenced material: PBMCs or T cells enriched from blood (not recorded which). The receptors were sampled from a woman aged 18-35 years who had recovered from COVID-19.

The chain employs TRBV28 and TRBJ1-4, with 7 bases lining up with TRBD1. Germline V gene lookup returns CDR1 MDHEN and CDR2 SYDVKM. J lost 0 bases, V lost 5 bases, and 6 bases had no gene match. The CDR3 is 16 residues long. The CDR3 DNA is TGTGCCAGCAGTCGAGACAGGGATGCAACTAATGAAAAACTGTTTTTT. It specifies CASSRDRDATNEKLFF.

V gene TRBV10-2 combines with J gene TRBJ2-7; the match to TRBD2 covers 11 bases. From germline, CDR1 is WSHSY and CDR2 SAAADI. Trimming removed 8 bases from V and 3 bases from J; junction bases left unmatched: 3. The CDR3 loop spans 13 amino acids. CDR3 coding DNA: TGCGCCAGCTCCGGGACTAGCGGCTACGAGCAGTACTTC. Amino acid sequence: CASSGTSGYEQYF.

The V and J genes are TRBV6-5 and TRBJ2-7, with 11 bases matching TRBD1. The CDR3 sequence is 15 residues long. The ends lost 0 bases at V and 7 bases at J; junction bases unmatched: 5. The germline V gene encodes CDR1 MNHEY and CDR2 SVGAGI. CDR3 residues: CASSYSGQGAEEQYF. The CDR3 region has the DNA TGTGCCAGCAGTTACTCAGGACAGGGGGCGGAAGAGCAGTACTTC.

A remark on this clone: At the DNA level, this CDR3 is encoded by other sequences in the same sample as well. The DNA of the CDR3 is TGTGCCAGCAGTCCTAGCACAGATACGCAGTATTTT. The encoded protein is CASSPSTDTQYF. The chain links TRBV12-3 or TRBV12-4 to TRBJ2-3; D gene ambiguous. V lost 5 bases and J lost 0, with 3 bases in between. This CDR3 contains 12 residues.

This clone occurred once. This CDR3 reads CAWSSEVGRGQPQHF. Here the CDR3 DNA reads TGTGCCTGGAGTTCCGAGGTGGGCCGGGGTCAGCCCCAGCATTTT. The rearrangement uses TRBV30 and TRBJ1-5; D unresolved. CDR1 GTSNPN and CDR2 SVGIG come from the germline V gene (reference sequence). V lost 2 bases and J 6 bases, leaving 17 bases between the germline ends. The CDR3 length is 15 residues.

The V call is TRBV19, the J call TRBJ2-5; 9 positions agree with TRBD2. The ends lost 3 bases at V and 2 bases at J; junction bases unmatched: 7. The germline gives CDR1 LNHDA, CDR2 SQIVND (reference sequence). The CDR3 loop spans 16 amino acids. CDR3 sequence (DNA): TGTGCCAGTAGTATCAGTGGGCGGGGGGGGCAAGAGACCCAGTACTTC. Its protein product is CASSISGRGGQETQYF.